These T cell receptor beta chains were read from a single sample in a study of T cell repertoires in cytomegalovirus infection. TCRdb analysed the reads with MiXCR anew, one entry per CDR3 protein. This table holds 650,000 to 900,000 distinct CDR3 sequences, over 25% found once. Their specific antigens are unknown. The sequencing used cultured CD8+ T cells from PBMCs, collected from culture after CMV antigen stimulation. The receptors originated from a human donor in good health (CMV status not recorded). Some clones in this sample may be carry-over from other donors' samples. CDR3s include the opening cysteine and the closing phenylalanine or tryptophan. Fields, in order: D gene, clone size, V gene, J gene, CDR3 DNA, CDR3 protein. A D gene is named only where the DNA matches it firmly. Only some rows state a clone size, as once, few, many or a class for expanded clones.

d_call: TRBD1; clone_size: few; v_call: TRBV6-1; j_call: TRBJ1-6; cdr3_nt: TGTGCCAGCAGTAACAGGGGTGGGGGGAATTCACCCCTCCACTTT; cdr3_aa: CASSNRGGGNSPLHF
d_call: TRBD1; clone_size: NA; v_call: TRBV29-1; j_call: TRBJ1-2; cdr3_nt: TGCAGCGTTGAAGACCTGGGGACAGGGAGGTATGGCTACACCTTC; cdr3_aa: CSVEDLGTGRYGYTF
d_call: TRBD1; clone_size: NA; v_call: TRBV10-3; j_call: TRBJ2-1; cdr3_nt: TGTGCCATCAGGCGACCGGGACAGGGTGGGGACAATGAGCAGTTCTTC; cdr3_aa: CAIRRPGQGGDNEQFF
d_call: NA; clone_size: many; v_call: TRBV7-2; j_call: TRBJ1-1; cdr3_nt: TGTGCCAGCAGCTTAAAAGGTGCGAACACTGAAGCTTTCTTT; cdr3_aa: CASSLKGANTEAFF
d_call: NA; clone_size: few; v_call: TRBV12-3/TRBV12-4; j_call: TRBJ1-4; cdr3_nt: TGTGCCAGCAGTTTAGCCCGGGACACGGTGTTTTTT; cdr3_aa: CASSLARDTVFF
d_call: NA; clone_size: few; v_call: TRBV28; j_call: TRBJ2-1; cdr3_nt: TGTGCCAGCAGCTCGGACACGAAAGTATACAATGAGCAGTTCTTC; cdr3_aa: CASSSDTKVYNEQFF
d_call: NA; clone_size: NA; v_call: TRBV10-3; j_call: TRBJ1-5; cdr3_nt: TGTGCCATCAGTGAGGGGGGGGACCATCAGCCCCAGCATTTT; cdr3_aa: CAISEGGDHQPQHF
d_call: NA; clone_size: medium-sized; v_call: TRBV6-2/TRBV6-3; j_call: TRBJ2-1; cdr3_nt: TGTGCCAGCAGACAGGGTAATGAGCAGTTCTTC; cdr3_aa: CASRQGNEQFF
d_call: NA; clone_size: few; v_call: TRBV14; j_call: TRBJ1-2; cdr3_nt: TGTGCCAGCACCAGGTTGGGGGACTATGGCTACACCTTC; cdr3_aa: CASTRLGDYGYTF
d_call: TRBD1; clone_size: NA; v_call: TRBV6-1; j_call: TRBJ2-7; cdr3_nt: TGTGCCAGCAGTGAACCCACAGGGGACGAGCAGTACTTC; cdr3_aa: CASSEPTGDEQYF
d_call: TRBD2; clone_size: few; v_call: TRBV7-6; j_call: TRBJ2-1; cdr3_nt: TGTGCCAGCAGTGGGGCTAGCGGGGGCTACAATGAGCAGTTCTTC; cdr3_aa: CASSGASGGYNEQFF
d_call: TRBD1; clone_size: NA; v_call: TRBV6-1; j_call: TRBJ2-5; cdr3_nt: TGTGCCAACAATATTGGACCGGGACAGGGGCAAGAGACCCAGTACTTC; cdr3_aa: CANNIGPGQGQETQYF
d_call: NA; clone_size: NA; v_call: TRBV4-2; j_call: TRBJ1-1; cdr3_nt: TGTGCCAGCAGCCTGTGGGACGACGGTGAAGCTTTCTTT; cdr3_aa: CASSLWDDGEAFF
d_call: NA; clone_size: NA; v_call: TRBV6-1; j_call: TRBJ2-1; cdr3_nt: TGTGCCAGCAGCGTAGGGAAATACAATGAGCAGTTCTTC; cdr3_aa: CASSVGKYNEQFF
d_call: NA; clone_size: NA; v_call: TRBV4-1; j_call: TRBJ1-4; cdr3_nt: TGCGCCAGCAGCCAAGATGCAGTGATTGGTAATGAAAAACTGTTTTTT; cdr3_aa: CASSQDAVIGNEKLFF
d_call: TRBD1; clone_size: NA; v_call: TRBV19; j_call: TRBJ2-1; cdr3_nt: TGTGCCAGTAGTAACGAGGACAGGGGACCCTACAATGAGCAGTTCTTC; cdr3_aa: CASSNEDRGPYNEQFF
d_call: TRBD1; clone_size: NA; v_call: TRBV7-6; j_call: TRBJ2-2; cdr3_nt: TGTGCCAGCAGCCCCCCCCCGGGACAGAGCACCGGGGAGCTGTTTTTT; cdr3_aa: CASSPPPGQSTGELFF
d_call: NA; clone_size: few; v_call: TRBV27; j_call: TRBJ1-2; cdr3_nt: TGTGCCAGCAGTTTATCCTCAGGGAAGAACTATGGCTACACCTTC; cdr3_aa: CASSLSSGKNYGYTF
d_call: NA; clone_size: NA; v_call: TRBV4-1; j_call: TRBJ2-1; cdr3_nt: TGCGCCAGCCTGGACCATGAGCAGTTCTTC; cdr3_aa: CASLDHEQFF
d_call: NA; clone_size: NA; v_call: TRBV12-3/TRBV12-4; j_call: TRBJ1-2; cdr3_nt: TGTGCCAGCAGCCTAACACTCTCCTATGGCTACACCTTC; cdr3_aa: CASSLTLSYGYTF
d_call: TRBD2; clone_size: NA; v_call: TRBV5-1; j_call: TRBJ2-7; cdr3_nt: TGCGCCAGCAGCTTTGATTTTAGCGGGGAATCCTACGAGCAGTACTTC; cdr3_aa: CASSFDFSGESYEQYF
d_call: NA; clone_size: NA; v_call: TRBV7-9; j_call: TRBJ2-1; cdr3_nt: TGTGCCAGCAGCTCAACGAACGTGGGGGGAATTGTCTATGAGCAGTTCTTC; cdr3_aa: CASSSTNVGGIVYEQFF
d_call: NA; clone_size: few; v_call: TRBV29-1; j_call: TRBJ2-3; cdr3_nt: TGCAGCGTTGAAACGGACACAGATACGCAGTATTTT; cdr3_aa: CSVETDTDTQYF
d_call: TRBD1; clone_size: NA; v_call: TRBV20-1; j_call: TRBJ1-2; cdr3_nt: TGCAGTGCTCCGCAACCGGGACAGGGGGTTCCAGACGCCTACACCTTC; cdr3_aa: CSAPQPGQGVPDAYTF
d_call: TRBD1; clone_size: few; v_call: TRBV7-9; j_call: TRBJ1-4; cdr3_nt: TGTGCCAGCAGCTACGGGACAGCAACTAATGAAAAACTGTTTTTT; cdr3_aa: CASSYGTATNEKLFF
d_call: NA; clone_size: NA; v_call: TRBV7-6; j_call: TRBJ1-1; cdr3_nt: TGTGCCAGCAGCTTAGAGGCTTGGGGTGGGGGCACTGAAGCTTTCTTT; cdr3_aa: CASSLEAWGGGTEAFF
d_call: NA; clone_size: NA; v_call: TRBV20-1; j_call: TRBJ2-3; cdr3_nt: TGCAGTGCTACTAGAGGCACAGATACGCAGTATTTT; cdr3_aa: CSATRGTDTQYF
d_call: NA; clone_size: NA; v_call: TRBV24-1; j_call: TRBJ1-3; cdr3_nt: TGTGCCACCAGTGAACCTAACACCCCACCCAACGACGGACCTCGCTCTGGAAACACCATATATTTT; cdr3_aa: CATSEPNTPPNDGPRSGNTIYF
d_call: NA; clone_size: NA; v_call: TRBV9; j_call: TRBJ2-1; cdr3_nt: TGTGCCAGCAGCGTAGGAGGCGGGCGATACAATGAGCAGTTCTTC; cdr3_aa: CASSVGGGRYNEQFF
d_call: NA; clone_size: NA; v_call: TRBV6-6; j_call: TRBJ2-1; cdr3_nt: TGTGCCAGCAGTTACCTATCAGGGTCGGATGAGCAGTTCTTC; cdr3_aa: CASSYLSGSDEQFF
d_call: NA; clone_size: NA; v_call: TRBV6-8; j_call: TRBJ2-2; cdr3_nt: TGTGCCAGCAGTTACACCTCCGACACCGGGGAGCTGTTTTTT; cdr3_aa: CASSYTSDTGELFF
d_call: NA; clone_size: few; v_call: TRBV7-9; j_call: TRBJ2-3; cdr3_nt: TGTGCCAGCAGCCAGGGGTTGACTCACAGGAACTCAGATACGCAGTATTTT; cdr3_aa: CASSQGLTHRNSDTQYF
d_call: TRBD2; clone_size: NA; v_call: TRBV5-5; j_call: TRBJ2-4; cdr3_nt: TGTGCCAGCAGCCCAGGGTGGGTTAGCGGGGGGCACATTCAGTACTTC; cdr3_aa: CASSPGWVSGGHIQYF
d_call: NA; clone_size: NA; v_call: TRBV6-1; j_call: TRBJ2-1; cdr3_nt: TGTGCCAGCAAGGCTCGACCCTACAATGAGCAGTTCTTC; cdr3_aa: CASKARPYNEQFF
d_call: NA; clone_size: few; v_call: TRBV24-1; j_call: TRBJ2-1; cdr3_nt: TGTGCCACCAGGACAGACTCCTACAATGAGCAGTTCTTC; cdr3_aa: CATRTDSYNEQFF
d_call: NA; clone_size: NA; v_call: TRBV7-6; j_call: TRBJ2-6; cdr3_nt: TGTGCCAGCAGCTTAACGGGCAGTCTTTCTGGGGCCAACGTCCTGACTTTC; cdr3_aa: CASSLTGSLSGANVLTF
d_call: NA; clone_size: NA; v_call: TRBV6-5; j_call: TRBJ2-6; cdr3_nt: TGTGCCAGCAGCTACTTCCAGGGTGGTGCTGGGGCCAACGTCCTGACTTTC; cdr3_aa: CASSYFQGGAGANVLTF
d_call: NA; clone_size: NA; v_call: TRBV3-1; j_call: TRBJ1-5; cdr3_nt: TGTGCCAGCAGCCAAGAACCAGGAGATGGCAATCAGCCCCAGCATTTT; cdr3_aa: CASSQEPGDGNQPQHF
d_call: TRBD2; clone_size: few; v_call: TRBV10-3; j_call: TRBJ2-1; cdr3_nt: TGTGCCATCAGTGAGTCTTTAGCGGGGCAATCCAATGAGCAGTTCTTC; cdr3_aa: CAISESLAGQSNEQFF
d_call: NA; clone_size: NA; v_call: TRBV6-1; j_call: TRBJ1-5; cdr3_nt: TGTGCCAGCAGTGGGGCTAGGGCCCAGCATTTT; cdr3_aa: CASSGARAQHF
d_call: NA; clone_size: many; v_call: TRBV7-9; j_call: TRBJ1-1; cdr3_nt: TGTGCCAGCAGCTTAGAGTCCCCCCGGAACACTGAAGCTTTCTTT; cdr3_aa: CASSLESPRNTEAFF